Given below is one T cell receptor (beta chain) in context. Antigen unknown. Whole blood, 2.5 ml, came from adult healthy volunteers. Unsorted total RNA, roughly 1 to 1,100 ng, was DNase treated before reverse transcription. For blood and skin samples, reverse transcription used TCR alpha and beta constant primers. Four PCR rounds used nested alpha and beta constant region primers plus the SP2 primer. TCRdb itself ran the 5' RACE reads through MiXCR, one entry per CDR3 protein. The data show approximately 27,000 distinct CDR3 sequences, approximately 22% seen once. The CDR3 spans 13 residues. With 2 bases removed from V and 8 bases from J, the gap between germline ends came to 12 bases. These data are taken from a study of naive and memory T cell subsets. Findings and caveats of the study: The RNA method is potentially sensitive to activation and differentiation changes.

The sequence derives from a female donor in good health. This chain uses TRBV12-3 or TRBV12-4 with TRBJ1-2; no definite D call. CDR3 residues: CASSLLRGAGYTF. In DNA form, the CDR3 reads TGTGCCAGCAGTTTATTACGGGGTGCGGGCTACACCTTC.